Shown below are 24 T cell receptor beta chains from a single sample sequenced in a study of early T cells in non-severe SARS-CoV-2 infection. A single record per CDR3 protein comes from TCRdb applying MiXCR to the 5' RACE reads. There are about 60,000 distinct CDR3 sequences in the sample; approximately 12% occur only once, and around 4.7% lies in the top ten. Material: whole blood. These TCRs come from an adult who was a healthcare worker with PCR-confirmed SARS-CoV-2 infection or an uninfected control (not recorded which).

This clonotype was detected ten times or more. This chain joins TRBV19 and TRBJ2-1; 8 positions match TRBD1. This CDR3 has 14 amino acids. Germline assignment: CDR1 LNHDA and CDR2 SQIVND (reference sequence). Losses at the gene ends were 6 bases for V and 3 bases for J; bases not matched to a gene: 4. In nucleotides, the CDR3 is TGTGCCAGTAGGCTAACAGGGGGCTACAATGAGCAGTTCTTC. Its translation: CASRLTGGYNEQFF.

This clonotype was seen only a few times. As DNA, the CDR3 is TGTGCCAGCAGCTTGCGGGAGGGAAACACCGGGGAGCTGTTTTTT. Protein sequence: CASSLREGNTGELFF. The chain links TRBV11-3 to TRBJ2-2; 9 bases fit TRBD2. This CDR3 has 15 residues. Trimming at V came to 3 bases and at J to 2 bases, leaving 1 base not matched to a gene. Per germline, CDR1 SGHNT and CDR2 YENEEA.

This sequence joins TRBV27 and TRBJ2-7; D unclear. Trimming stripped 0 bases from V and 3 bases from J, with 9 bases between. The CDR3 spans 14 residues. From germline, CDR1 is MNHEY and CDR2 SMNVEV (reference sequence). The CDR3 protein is CASSLSSLLYEQYF. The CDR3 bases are TGTGCCAGCAGTTTATCGAGTCTCCTCTACGAGCAGTACTTC.

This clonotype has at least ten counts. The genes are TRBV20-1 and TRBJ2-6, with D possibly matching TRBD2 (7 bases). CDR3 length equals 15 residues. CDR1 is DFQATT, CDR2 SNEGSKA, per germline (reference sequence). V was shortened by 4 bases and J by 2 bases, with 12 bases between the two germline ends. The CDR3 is CSAKGRDTGANVLTF. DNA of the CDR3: TGCAGTGCTAAGGGGAGGGACACTGGGGCCAACGTCCTGACTTTC.

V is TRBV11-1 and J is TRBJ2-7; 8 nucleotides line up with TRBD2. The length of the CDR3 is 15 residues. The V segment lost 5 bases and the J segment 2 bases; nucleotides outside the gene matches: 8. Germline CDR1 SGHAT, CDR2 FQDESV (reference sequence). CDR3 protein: CASSRRAGGPYEQYF. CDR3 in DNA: TGTGCCAGCAGCCGCAGGGCGGGAGGCCCCTACGAGCAGTACTTC.

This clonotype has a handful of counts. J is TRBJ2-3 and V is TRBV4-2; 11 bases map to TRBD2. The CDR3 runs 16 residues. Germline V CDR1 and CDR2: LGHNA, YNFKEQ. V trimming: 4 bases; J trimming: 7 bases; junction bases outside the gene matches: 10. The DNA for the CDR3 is TGTGCCAGCAGCCCGAGGCCAATAGCGGGAGGGTATACGCAGTATTTT. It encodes CASSPRPIAGGYTQYF.

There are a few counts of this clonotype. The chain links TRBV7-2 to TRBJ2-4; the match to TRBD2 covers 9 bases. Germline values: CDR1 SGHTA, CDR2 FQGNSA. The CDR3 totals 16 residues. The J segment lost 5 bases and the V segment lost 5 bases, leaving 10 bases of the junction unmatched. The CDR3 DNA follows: TGTGCCAGCAGCCCGACCGGGCGGGGGGGCGAAAACATTCAGTACTTC. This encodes CASSPTGRGGENIQYF.

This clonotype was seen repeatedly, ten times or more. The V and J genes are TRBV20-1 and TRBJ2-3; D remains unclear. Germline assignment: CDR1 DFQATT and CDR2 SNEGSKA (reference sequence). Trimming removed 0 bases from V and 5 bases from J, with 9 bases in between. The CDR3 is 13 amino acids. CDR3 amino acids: CSARDPGGDTQYF. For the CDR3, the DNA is TGCAGTGCTAGAGATCCGGGCGGAGATACGCAGTATTTT.

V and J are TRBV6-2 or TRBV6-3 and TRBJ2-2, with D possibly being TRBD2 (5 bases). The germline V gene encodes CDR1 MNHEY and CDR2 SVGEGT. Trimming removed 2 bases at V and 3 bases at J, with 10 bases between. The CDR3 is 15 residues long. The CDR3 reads CASSYAGRDTGELFF. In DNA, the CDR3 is TGTGCCAGCAGTTACGCGGGCCGAGACACCGGGGAGCTGTTTTTT.

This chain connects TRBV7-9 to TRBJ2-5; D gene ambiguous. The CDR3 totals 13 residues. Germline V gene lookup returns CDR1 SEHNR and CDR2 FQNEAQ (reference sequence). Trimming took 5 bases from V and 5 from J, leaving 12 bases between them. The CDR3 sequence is CASSLSVKETQYF. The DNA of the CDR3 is TGTGCCAGCAGCCTGTCAGTTAAGGAGACCCAGTACTTC.

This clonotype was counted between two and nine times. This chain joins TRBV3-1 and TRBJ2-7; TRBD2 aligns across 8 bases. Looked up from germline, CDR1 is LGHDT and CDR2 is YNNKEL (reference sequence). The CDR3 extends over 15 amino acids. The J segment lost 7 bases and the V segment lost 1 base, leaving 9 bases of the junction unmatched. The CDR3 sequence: CASSQAPGLAGEQYF. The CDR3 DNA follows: TGTGCCAGCAGCCAAGCACCCGGACTAGCAGGGGAGCAGTACTTC.

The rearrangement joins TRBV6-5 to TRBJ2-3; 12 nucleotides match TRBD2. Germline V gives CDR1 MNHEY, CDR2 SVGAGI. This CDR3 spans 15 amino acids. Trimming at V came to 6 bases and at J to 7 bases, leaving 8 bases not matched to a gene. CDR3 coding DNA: TGTGCCAGCAGACCGCTAGCGGGAGGGCCGTATACGCAGTATTTT. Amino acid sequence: CASRPLAGGPYTQYF.

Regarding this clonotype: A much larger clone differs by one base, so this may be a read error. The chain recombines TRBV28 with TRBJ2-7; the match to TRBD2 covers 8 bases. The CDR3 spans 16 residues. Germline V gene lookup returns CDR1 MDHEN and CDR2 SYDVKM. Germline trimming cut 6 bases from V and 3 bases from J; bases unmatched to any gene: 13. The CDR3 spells CASSKVAGTLNYEQYF. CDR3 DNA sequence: TGTGCCAGCAGCAAAGTAGCGGGAACCCTAAACTACGAGCAGTACTTC.

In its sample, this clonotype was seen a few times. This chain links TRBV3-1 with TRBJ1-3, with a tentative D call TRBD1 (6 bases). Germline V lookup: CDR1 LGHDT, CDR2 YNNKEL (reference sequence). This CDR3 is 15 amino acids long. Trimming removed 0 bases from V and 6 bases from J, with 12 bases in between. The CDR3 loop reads CASSQDWGAENTIYF. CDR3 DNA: TGTGCCAGCAGCCAAGATTGGGGGGCAGAAAACACCATATATTTT.

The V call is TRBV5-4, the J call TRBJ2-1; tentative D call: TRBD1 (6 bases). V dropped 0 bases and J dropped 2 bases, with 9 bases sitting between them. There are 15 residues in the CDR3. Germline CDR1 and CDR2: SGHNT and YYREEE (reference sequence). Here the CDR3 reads CASSLEQGTYNEQFF. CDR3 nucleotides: TGTGCCAGCAGCTTGGAGCAGGGGACCTACAATGAGCAGTTCTTC.

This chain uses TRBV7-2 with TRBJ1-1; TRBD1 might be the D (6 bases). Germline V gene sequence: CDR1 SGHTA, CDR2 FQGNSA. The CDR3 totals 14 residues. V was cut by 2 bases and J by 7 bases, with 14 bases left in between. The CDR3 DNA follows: TGTGCCAGCAGCTTATCCACAGGGTTTAATGAAGCTTTCTTT. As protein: CASSLSTGFNEAFF.

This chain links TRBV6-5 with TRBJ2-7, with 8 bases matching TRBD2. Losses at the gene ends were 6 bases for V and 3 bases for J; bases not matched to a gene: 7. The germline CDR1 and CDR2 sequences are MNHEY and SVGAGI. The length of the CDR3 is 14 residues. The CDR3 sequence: CASRRLAFLYEQYF. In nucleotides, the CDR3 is TGTGCCAGCAGACGACTAGCGTTTCTCTACGAGCAGTACTTC.

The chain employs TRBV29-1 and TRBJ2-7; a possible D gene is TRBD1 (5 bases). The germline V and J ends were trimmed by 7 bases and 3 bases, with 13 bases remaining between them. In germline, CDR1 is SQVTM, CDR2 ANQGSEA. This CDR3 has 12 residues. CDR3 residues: CSGKKQGYEQYF. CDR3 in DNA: TGCAGCGGCAAGAAGCAGGGCTACGAGCAGTACTTC.

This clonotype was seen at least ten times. CDR3 in DNA: TGCAGCGTCGCACAGGGGGCAGGCGAGCAGTACTTC. Translation: CSVAQGAGEQYF. V gene TRBV29-1 combines with J gene TRBJ2-7; 9 positions match TRBD1. The CDR3 is made up of 12 amino acids. V lost 6 bases to trimming and J lost 6 bases; unmatched junction nucleotides: 6. Per the germline V gene, CDR1 is SQVTM and CDR2 is ANQGSEA.

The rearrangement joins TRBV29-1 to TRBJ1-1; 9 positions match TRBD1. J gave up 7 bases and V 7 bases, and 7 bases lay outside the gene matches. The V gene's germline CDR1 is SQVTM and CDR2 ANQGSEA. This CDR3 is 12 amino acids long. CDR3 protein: CSAGTGKLEAFF. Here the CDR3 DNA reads TGCAGCGCGGGGACAGGGAAACTTGAAGCTTTCTTT.

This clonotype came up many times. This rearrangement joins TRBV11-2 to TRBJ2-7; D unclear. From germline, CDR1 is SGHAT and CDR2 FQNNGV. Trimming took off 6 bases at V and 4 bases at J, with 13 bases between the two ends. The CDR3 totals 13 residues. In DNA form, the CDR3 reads TGTGCCAGCAGTAGTGGTTGGGGATACGAGCAGTACTTC. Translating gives CASSSGWGYEQYF.

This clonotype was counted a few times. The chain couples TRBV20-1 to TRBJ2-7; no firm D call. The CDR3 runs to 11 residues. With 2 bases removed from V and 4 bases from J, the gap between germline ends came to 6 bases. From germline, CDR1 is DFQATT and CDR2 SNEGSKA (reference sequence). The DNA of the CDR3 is TGCAGTGCTAGACAACTATACGAGCAGTACTTC. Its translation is CSARQLYEQYF.

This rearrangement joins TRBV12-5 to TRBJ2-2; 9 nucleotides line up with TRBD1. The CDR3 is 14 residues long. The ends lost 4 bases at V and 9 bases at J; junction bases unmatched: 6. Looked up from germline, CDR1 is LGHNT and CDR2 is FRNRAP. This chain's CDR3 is CASGSGQGSRELFF. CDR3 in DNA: TGTGCTAGTGGTTCGGGACAGGGATCCCGGGAGCTGTTTTTT.

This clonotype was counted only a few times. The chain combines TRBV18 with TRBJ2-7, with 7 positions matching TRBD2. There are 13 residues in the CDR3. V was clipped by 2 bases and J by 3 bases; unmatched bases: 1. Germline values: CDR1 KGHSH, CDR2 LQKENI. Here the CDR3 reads CASSPGGGYEQYF. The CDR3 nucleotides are TGTGCCAGCTCACCAGGGGGGGGCTACGAGCAGTACTTC.